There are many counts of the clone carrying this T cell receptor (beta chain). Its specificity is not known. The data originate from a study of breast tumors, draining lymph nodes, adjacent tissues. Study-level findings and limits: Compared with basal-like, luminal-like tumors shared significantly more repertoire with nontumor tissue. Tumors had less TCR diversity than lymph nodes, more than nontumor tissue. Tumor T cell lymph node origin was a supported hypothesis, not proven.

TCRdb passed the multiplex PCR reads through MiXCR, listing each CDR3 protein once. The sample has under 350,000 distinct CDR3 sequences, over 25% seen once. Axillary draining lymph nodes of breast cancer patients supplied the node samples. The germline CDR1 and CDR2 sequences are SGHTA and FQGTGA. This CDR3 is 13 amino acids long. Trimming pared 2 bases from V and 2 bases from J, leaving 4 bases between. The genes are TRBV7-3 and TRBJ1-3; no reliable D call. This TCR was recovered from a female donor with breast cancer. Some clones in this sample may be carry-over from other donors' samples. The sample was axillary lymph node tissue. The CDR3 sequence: CASSLGAGNTIYF. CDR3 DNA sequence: TGTGCCAGCAGCTTAGGGGCTGGAAACACCATATATTTT.